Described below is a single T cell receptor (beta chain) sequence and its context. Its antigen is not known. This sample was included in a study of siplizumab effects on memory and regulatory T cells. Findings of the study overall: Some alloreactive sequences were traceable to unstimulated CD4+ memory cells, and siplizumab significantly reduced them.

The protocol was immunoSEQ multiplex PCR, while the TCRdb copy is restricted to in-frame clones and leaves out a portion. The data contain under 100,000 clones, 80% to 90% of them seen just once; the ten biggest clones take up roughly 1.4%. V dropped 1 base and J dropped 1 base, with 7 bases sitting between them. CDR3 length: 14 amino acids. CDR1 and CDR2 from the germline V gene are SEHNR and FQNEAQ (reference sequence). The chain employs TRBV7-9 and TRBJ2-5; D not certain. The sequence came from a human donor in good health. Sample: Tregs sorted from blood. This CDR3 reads CASSLGGVQETQYF. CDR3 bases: TGTGCCAGCAGCTTAGGCGGCGTCCAAGAGACCCAGTACTTC.